This TCR beta chain comes out of a study of CD4 T cells in relation to SARS-CoV-2 and coronaviruses. Study context: PBMCs were cultured with antigen for roughly nine days before TCR beta sequencing.

Naive and memory CD4+ T cells were separated from cryopreserved PBMCs. Naive or memory CD4+ cells were cultured 1:1 with T cell-depleted PBMCs plus CEF. Trimming removed 4 bases at V and 6 bases at J, with 18 bases between. The CDR3 is made up of 16 amino acids. The germline CDR1 and CDR2 sequences are MDHEN and SYDVKM. About this clone itself: What it binds is unknown.

Using immunoSEQ multiplex PCR, the repertoire was profiled, and TCRdb retains in-frame clones only, with some absent. The data hold around 41,000 clones, with over 75% observed a single time. The clonotype comes from an adult with COVID-19. The chain has TRBV28 and TRBJ2-2; the D is unclear. Sequenced input: naive CD4+ T cells from PBMCs, cultured in vitro. This sample's subset: naive CD4+ T cells isolated by negative enrichment. CDR3 residues: CASSSSGRGLAGELFF. The CDR3 nucleotides are TGTGCCAGCAGTTCCTCAGGCCGCGGTTTGGCCGGGGAGCTGTTTTTT.